Listed below are T cell receptor beta chains from one sample, sequenced in a study of OX40 agonist ivuxolimab in advanced cancers. The data were produced by immunoSEQ multiplex PCR, yet TCRdb's version contains in-frame clones alone and is incomplete. The sample shows roughly 92,000 clones, 87% of them seen only once. The sample in question was CD4+ or CD8+ T cells sorted from blood, obtained in a trial of the OX40 agonist ivuxolimab. The source of these receptors is an adult with an advanced solid tumor such as melanoma, head and neck, liver or kidney cancer. Both conserved end residues are part of each CDR3. The D gene is left open where the match is weak. Size values are once, few and many counts, or a class for expanded clones, and some rows have none.

v_gene: TRBV7-3; abundance: few; d_gene: TRBD1; j_gene: TRBJ2-1; CDR3aa: CASSRATGQGTNEQFF; CDR3nt: TGTGCCAGCAGTAGGGCAACGGGACAGGGTACCAATGAGCAGTTCTTC
v_gene: TRBV6-4; abundance: .; d_gene: TRBD2; j_gene: TRBJ2-3; CDR3aa: CASSVAGVLDTQYF; CDR3nt: TGTGCCAGCAGTGTGGCGGGAGTTTTAGATACGCAGTATTTT
v_gene: TRBV7-2; abundance: .; d_gene: .; j_gene: TRBJ1-1; CDR3aa: CASSFPGRQAFF; CDR3nt: TGTGCCAGCAGCTTCCCGGGACGTCAAGCTTTCTTT
v_gene: TRBV11-3; abundance: .; d_gene: .; j_gene: TRBJ1-4; CDR3aa: CASSRDSRGTNEKLFF; CDR3nt: TGTGCCAGCAGCAGAGATTCCAGAGGCACTAATGAAAAACTGTTTTTT
v_gene: TRBV5-5; abundance: .; d_gene: .; j_gene: TRBJ1-1; CDR3aa: CASSLAPGRNTEAFF; CDR3nt: TGTGCCAGCAGCTTGGCACCGGGACGGAACACTGAAGCTTTCTTT
v_gene: TRBV6-1; abundance: .; d_gene: .; j_gene: TRBJ1-2; CDR3aa: CASSKDPRRYYGYTF; CDR3nt: TGTGCCAGCAGTAAAGACCCACGGCGATACTATGGCTACACCTTC
v_gene: TRBV30; abundance: .; d_gene: .; j_gene: TRBJ2-1; CDR3aa: CAWSVMPSVEQFF; CDR3nt: TGTGCCTGGAGTGTAATGCCTAGCGTTGAGCAGTTCTTC
v_gene: TRBV9; abundance: once; d_gene: .; j_gene: TRBJ2-2; CDR3aa: CASSVGRIDTGELFF; CDR3nt: TGTGCCAGCAGCGTCGGGAGAATAGACACCGGGGAGCTGTTTTTT
v_gene: TRBV11-3; abundance: .; d_gene: .; j_gene: TRBJ2-7; CDR3aa: CASSLVGGYEQYF; CDR3nt: TGTGCCAGCAGCTTAGTCGGGGGATACGAGCAGTACTTC
v_gene: TRBV27; abundance: .; d_gene: .; j_gene: TRBJ1-2; CDR3aa: CASSLSLGLSQGGYTF; CDR3nt: TGTGCCAGCAGTTTATCGCTCGGACTCTCTCAGGGCGGCTACACCTTC
v_gene: TRBV4-2; abundance: .; d_gene: .; j_gene: TRBJ1-2; CDR3aa: CASSPRGGDYGYTF; CDR3nt: TGTGCCAGCAGCCCTCGGGGGGGGGACTATGGCTACACCTTC
v_gene: TRBV10-3; abundance: .; d_gene: TRBD1; j_gene: TRBJ1-3; CDR3aa: CAAGTAGNTIYF; CDR3nt: TGTGCCGCCGGGACAGCTGGAAACACCATATATTTT
v_gene: TRBV9; abundance: .; d_gene: .; j_gene: TRBJ1-2; CDR3aa: CASSTDDYGYTF; CDR3nt: TGTGCCAGTTCTACAGATGACTATGGCTACACCTTC
v_gene: TRBV11-2; abundance: .; d_gene: TRBD2; j_gene: TRBJ2-5; CDR3aa: CASSPRSGEGQETQYF; CDR3nt: TGTGCCAGCAGCCCTAGATCGGGGGAGGGTCAAGAGACCCAGTACTTC
v_gene: TRBV6-5; abundance: .; d_gene: .; j_gene: TRBJ1-6; CDR3aa: CASRGVRNSPLHF; CDR3nt: TGTGCCAGCCGTGGGGTACGGAATTCACCCCTCCACTTT
v_gene: TRBV5-1; abundance: .; d_gene: TRBD1; j_gene: TRBJ2-1; CDR3aa: CASSWDRVDEQFF; CDR3nt: TGCGCCAGCAGCTGGGACAGGGTGGATGAGCAGTTCTTC
v_gene: TRBV19; abundance: .; d_gene: TRBD1; j_gene: TRBJ2-5; CDR3aa: CASSRDRGETQYF; CDR3nt: TGTGCCAGTAGTAGGGACAGGGGGGAGACCCAGTACTTC
v_gene: TRBV10-2; abundance: .; d_gene: TRBD1; j_gene: TRBJ2-7; CDR3aa: CASSSGTGGPDSYEQYF; CDR3nt: TGCGCCAGCAGCTCCGGGACAGGGGGCCCCGACTCCTACGAGCAGTACTTC
v_gene: TRBV6-4; abundance: .; d_gene: .; j_gene: TRBJ1-2; CDR3aa: CASSLEGRGGYGYTF; CDR3nt: TGTGCCAGCAGTCTAGAGGGCCGCGGGGGCTATGGCTACACCTTC
v_gene: TRBV18; abundance: few; d_gene: .; j_gene: TRBJ1-2; CDR3aa: CASSIGQDGYTF; CDR3nt: TGTGCCAGCTCAATCGGCCAGGATGGCTACACCTTC
v_gene: TRBV30; abundance: .; d_gene: .; j_gene: TRBJ2-5; CDR3aa: CAWSVLGKQETQYF; CDR3nt: TGTGCCTGGAGTGTACTGGGGAAACAAGAGACCCAGTACTTC
v_gene: TRBV5-1; abundance: .; d_gene: TRBD2; j_gene: TRBJ2-7; CDR3aa: CASSSNSGSSYEQYF; CDR3nt: TGCGCCAGCAGCTCGAATAGCGGGAGCTCCTACGAGCAGTACTTC
v_gene: TRBV5-1; abundance: once; d_gene: TRBD1; j_gene: TRBJ2-6; CDR3aa: CASWRTGHPGANVLTF; CDR3nt: TGCGCCAGTTGGCGGACAGGGCATCCTGGGGCCAACGTCCTGACTTTC
v_gene: TRBV7-3; abundance: .; d_gene: .; j_gene: TRBJ2-2; CDR3aa: CASSPPPHSANTGELFF; CDR3nt: TGTGCCAGCAGCCCACCCCCCCACAGCGCGAACACCGGGGAGCTGTTTTTT
v_gene: TRBV9; abundance: .; d_gene: .; j_gene: TRBJ1-3; CDR3aa: CASSAGLSGNTIYF; CDR3nt: TGTGCCAGCAGCGCAGGGCTGTCTGGAAACACCATATATTTT
v_gene: TRBV6-5; abundance: .; d_gene: .; j_gene: TRBJ1-3; CDR3aa: CASSLGFSGNTIYF; CDR3nt: TGTGCCAGCAGCCTAGGCTTCTCTGGAAACACCATATATTTT
v_gene: TRBV7-9; abundance: .; d_gene: .; j_gene: TRBJ2-3; CDR3aa: CASSPGGPGADTQYF; CDR3nt: TGTGCCAGCAGCCCCGGGGGCCCAGGAGCAGATACGCAGTATTTT
v_gene: TRBV30; abundance: .; d_gene: .; j_gene: TRBJ2-1; CDR3aa: CAWSAGDEQFF; CDR3nt: TGTGCCTGGAGTGCGGGAGATGAGCAGTTCTTC
v_gene: TRBV4-2; abundance: .; d_gene: .; j_gene: TRBJ1-4; CDR3aa: CASSPPGSTNEKLFF; CDR3nt: TGTGCCAGCAGTCCTCCAGGGTCAACTAATGAAAAACTGTTTTTT
v_gene: TRBV10-3; abundance: .; d_gene: .; j_gene: TRBJ2-2; CDR3aa: CAISSGGPQAGELFF; CDR3nt: TGTGCCATCAGTTCCGGGGGACCGCAGGCCGGGGAGCTGTTTTTT
v_gene: TRBV15; abundance: .; d_gene: .; j_gene: TRBJ2-5; CDR3aa: CATSRVDIVGQYF; CDR3nt: TGTGCCACCAGCAGAGTGGACATTGTGGGTCAGTACTTC
v_gene: TRBV7-8; abundance: .; d_gene: TRBD1; j_gene: TRBJ1-1; CDR3aa: CASSSYRGPNTEAFF; CDR3nt: TGTGCCAGCAGCTCCTACAGGGGACCCAACACTGAAGCTTTCTTT